This TCR beta chain was observed in a study of T-cell reconstitution after alpha-beta-depleted transplantation in children (dated by TCRdb to about 2016). Study-level background: Using TCR repertoire profiling, the study followed T-cell immune reconstitution in a quantitative way in children after TCRalphabeta/CD19-depleted allogeneic hematopoietic cell transplantation. Beyond this particular receptor, the publication reports: Hyperexpanded clone frequencies declined over subsequent months; after one year, T-cell counts and TCRbeta diversity were mostly attributed to newly produced T cells. The apparently early recovery of alphabetaT-cell counts about two months after transplant reportedly depended on only several hundred rapidly expanded clones that came from non-depleted graft cells. The high TCRbeta diversity at day 60 in some patients was ascribed to recipient T cells and intrathymic progenitors that had survived conditioning.

This specimen's treatment or condition label, per the study, means: allogeneic hematopoietic cell transplantation with graft depleted of TCRalphabeta T cells and CD19 B cells. TCRalphabeta/CD19-depleted allogeneic hematopoietic cell grafts were given to the transplant recipients, all of whom were children. The CDR3 has 14 amino acids, counting the end cysteine and phenylalanine. The DNA shown is the 42-base CDR3, in frame from base 1. For CDR1 and CDR2, the germline V gene lists MDHEN and SYDVKM. V is pared back by 7 bases and J by 4 bases, with 16 bases lying between the germline termini. As for this clonotype: The clone's antigen remains unknown. The record has no base qualities; no much larger clone is one base away.

The library was prepared using PCR. Instrument used: Illumina HiSeq 2500. TCR library preparation used molecular barcoding, with unique molecular identifiers applied to normalize quantification of the TCRbeta repertoire. TCRdb handled the public reads itself, with Q25 trimming in fastp and clone calling in MiXCR, and kept productive beta chains. Rows are unified per CDR3 protein, each entry keeping the most common DNA and genes. Counted in this sample were some 600,000 distinct CDR3 sequences; around 13% of them appeared once. The ten top clones hold around 2.2% of the sample. The chain employs TRBV28 and TRBJ1-1; the D segment could be TRBD1, given 5 matching bases. Here the sequenced sample was PBMCs, mostly from graft donor cells, taken 360 days after TCRalphabeta/CD19-depleted stem cell transplant. This sequence was found in a male patient younger than 18 who had a stem cell transplant for acute myeloid leukemia, so the T cells may come from the graft donor. The nucleotides read TGTGCCAGCATTCTGAATCCAGGGAGCACTGAAGCTTTCTTT. Its translation reads: CASILNPGSTEAFF.